The next 2 T cell receptor beta chains were all read from a single sample in a study of cytomegalovirus exposure and HLA in healthy donors. TCRdb keeps only in-frame clones here, not all; method: immunoSEQ multiplex PCR. The sample contains about 200,000 clones, roughly 80% of which appear only once. The sequenced material came from PBMCs. The source is a woman younger than 30 in good health and CMV-seronegative.

The chain joins TRBV28 to TRBJ2-1, with 13 nucleotides matching TRBD2. Trimming cost V 6 bases and J 10 bases; bases outside gene matches: 12. This CDR3 region has 16 residues. The germline gives CDR1 MDHEN, CDR2 SYDVKM. CDR3 region: CASSGTSGKGGREQFF. The CDR3 DNA reads as TGTGCCAGCAGCGGGACTAGCGGGAAAGGAGGACGGGAGCAGTTCTTC.

This clone is a singleton in its sample. The chain is built from TRBV5-1 and TRBJ2-5; D ambiguous. The CDR3 is 13 amino acids. Per germline, CDR1 SGHRS and CDR2 YFSETQ. Trimming took 5 bases from V and 2 from J, leaving 10 bases between them. The CDR3 here is CASSRRGQETQYF. In nucleotides, the CDR3 is TGCGCCAGCAGTCGACGTGGGCAAGAGACCCAGTACTTC.